This T cell receptor beta chain was profiled in a study of blood T cell repertoires in COVID-19. In the study overall: There were acute and convalescent COVID-19 samples, and they came from the United States, Italy and Spain. T cells, B-cell-depleted T cells, or PBMCs provided the cDNA or gDNA that served as material.

The CDR3 sequence is 12 residues long. V lost 1 base and J lost 8, with 8 bases in between. Per the original methods: Reference gene primer amplification yielded estimated nucleated cell counts. The assay was immunoSEQ multiplex PCR, and TCRdb's table has in-frame clones only and misses some. The V and J calls and clone size come from that table; D and trimming were worked out from the DNA. The table has some 370,000 clones, nearly 90% seen once. This chain joins TRBV12-3 or TRBV12-4 and TRBJ1-2; D is undetermined. Material for sequencing was peripheral blood. This receptor was obtained from a man between 18 and 29 years old with active or convalescent COVID-19. The CDR3 region has the DNA TGTGCCAGCAGTTTAGGGGTCGGGGGCTACACCTTC. Translating gives CASSLGVGGYTF.